The 23 T cell receptor beta chains below were found in one sample sequenced in a study of shared clonotypes between healthy human individuals. The table came from immunoSEQ multiplex PCR; TCRdb's copy has only in-frame clones and leaves some out. The table shows 950,000 to 1,300,000 clones, with 75% occurring only once. The sequenced sample consisted of memory CD4+ T cells sorted from blood. Subset specified: CD45RA-negative fraction. Receptors were obtained from a man aged 18 to 35 in good health.

As concerns this clone: Other DNA sequences from this sample encode an identical CDR3 as well. V usage is TRBV5-1 and J usage is TRBJ2-1, with TRBD1 identical over 7 bases. This CDR3 is built from 12 residues. After removal of 3 bases from V and 7 bases from J, the junction contained 1 base not matched to a gene. The germline V gene encodes CDR1 SGHRS and CDR2 YFSETQ. For the CDR3, the DNA is TGCGCCAGCAGCTCACAGGGGAATGAGCAGTTCTTC. Residues: CASSSQGNEQFF. Full variable domain (missing parts from reference TRBV5-1 and TRBJ2-1): KAGVTQTPRYLIKTRGQQVTLSCSPISGHRSVSWYQQTPGQGLQFLFEYFSETQRNKGNFPGRFSGRQFSNSRSEMNVSTLELGDSALYLCASSSQGNEQFFGPGTRLTVL.

The gene calls are TRBV13 and TRBJ2-1; D is possibly TRBD2 (5 bases). Germline V gives CDR1 PRHDT, CDR2 FYEKMQ (reference sequence). CDR3 length: 14 amino acids. V lost 4 bases, J lost 4 bases, and 11 bases lay in between. As DNA, the CDR3 is TGTGCCAGCAGCTCTTACGGGATATACAATGAGCAGTTCTTC. Protein: CASSSYGIYNEQFF.

The chain links TRBV9 to TRBJ2-5; 9 nucleotides line up with TRBD1. This CDR3 comprises 13 residues. With V trimmed by 3 bases and J by 4 bases, 1 base remained unmatched. In germline, CDR1 is SGDLS, CDR2 YYNGEE. Written as DNA, the CDR3 is TGTGCCAGCAGCGCGGACAGGGGAGAGACCCAGTACTTC. It encodes CASSADRGETQYF.

The chain links TRBV25-1 to TRBJ1-2, with 8 bases aligning to TRBD1. The CDR3 totals 17 residues. Trimming removed 3 bases from V and 1 base from J; junction bases left unmatched: 10. Germline V gene lookup returns CDR1 MGHDK and CDR2 SYGVNS. The CDR3 loop reads CASSEAPGQGYNYGYTF. The CDR3 bases are TGTGCCAGCAGTGAGGCCCCCGGACAGGGCTATAACTATGGCTACACCTTC.

There are a few counts of this clone. This sequence joins TRBV13 and TRBJ2-3; 7 bases match TRBD2. This CDR3 is built from 15 residues. CDR1 PRHDT and CDR2 FYEKMQ come from the germline V gene (reference sequence). After removal of 6 bases from V and 7 bases from J, the junction contained 13 bases not matched to a gene. CDR3 bases: TGTGCCAGCAGTCCGGGACCCGGGAGGTTTAATACGCAGTATTTT. It yields the protein CASSPGPGRFNTQYF.

This clone occurred once. This chain connects TRBV11-2 to TRBJ2-1, with D possibly matching TRBD2 (5 bases). From germline, CDR1 is SGHAT and CDR2 FQNNGV. CDR3 size: 13 residues. V gave up 0 bases and J gave up 10 bases, with 10 bases separating them. For the CDR3, the DNA is TGTGCCAGCAGCTTAGACCGCCGCGGGGAGCAGTTCTTC. This sequence encodes CASSLDRRGEQFF.

This clone has just a few counts. This chain joins TRBV11-1 and TRBJ2-5; maybe TRBD2 (6 bases). The CDR3 consists of 16 residues. The germline V and J ends were trimmed by 3 bases and 1 base, with 15 bases remaining between them. CDR1 SGHAT and CDR2 FQDESV come from the germline V gene (reference sequence). CDR3 sequence: CASSFRGKAGQETQYF. Written as DNA, the CDR3 is TGTGCCAGCAGCTTCCGTGGGAAAGCGGGCCAAGAGACCCAGTACTTC.

This clone has only a few counts. J is TRBJ2-4 and V is TRBV27; 11 bases are a match to TRBD2. Germline trimming cut 6 bases from V and 1 base from J; bases unmatched to any gene: 14. The CDR3 loop spans 19 amino acids. Germline V lookup: CDR1 MNHEY, CDR2 SMNVEV (reference sequence). The CDR3 DNA is TGTGCCAGCAGCCAGAGGGATAGCGGGGGGGCGAGGGCCAAAAACATTCAGTACTTC. Translated, it gives CASSQRDSGGARAKNIQYF.

This clone appeared many times. This CDR3 is also generated by other DNA sequences in the sample. This sequence joins TRBV18 and TRBJ1-2; D may be TRBD1 (6 bases). V was cut by 6 bases and J by 3 bases, with 8 bases left in between. Germline CDR1 KGHSH, CDR2 LQKENI. CDR3 length: 12 residues. The CDR3 loop reads CASSPGDYGYTF. In DNA form, the CDR3 reads TGTGCCAGCTCCCCAGGGGACTATGGCTACACCTTC.

The rearrangement links TRBV25-1 to TRBJ2-5; TRBD2 agrees at 10 bases. Trimming removed 6 bases from V and 3 bases from J; junction bases left unmatched: 7. Germline CDR1 and CDR2: MGHDK and SYGVNS. The CDR3 is 15 residues long. The CDR3: CASRGSGRGKETQYF. In DNA, the CDR3 is TGTGCCAGCAGGGGAAGCGGGAGGGGAAAAGAGACCCAGTACTTC.

V usage is TRBV29-1 and J usage is TRBJ1-1; D is ambiguous. This CDR3 spans 10 amino acids. Germline V gene lookup returns CDR1 SQVTM and CDR2 ANQGSEA. With 3 bases removed from V and 4 bases from J, the gap between germline ends came to 3 bases. The CDR3 protein is CSVDRTEAFF. The CDR3 coding sequence is TGCAGCGTTGATCGCACTGAAGCTTTCTTT.

The chain links TRBV23-1 to TRBJ2-6; D could derive from TRBD1 or TRBD2 (5 bases each). TRBV23-1 counts as an open reading frame of uncertain function. There are 15 residues in the CDR3. V was cut by 7 bases and J by 1 base, with 11 bases left in between. This chain's CDR3 is CASTQGDSGANVLTF. CDR3 nucleotides: TGCGCCAGCACCCAGGGAGATTCTGGGGCCAACGTCCTGACTTTC.

The rearrangement joins TRBV6-6 to TRBJ2-5; TRBD2 might be the D (7 bases). Germline CDR1 and CDR2: MNHNY and SVGAGI (reference sequence). The CDR3 consists of 14 residues. The V end lost 6 bases, the J end lost 1 base, and 12 bases lay between the germline ends. This CDR3 reads CASRGGASQETQYF. For the CDR3, the DNA is TGTGCCAGCAGGGGGGGGGCGAGCCAAGAGACCCAGTACTTC.

This clone turned up a few times. This sequence joins TRBV5-1 and TRBJ2-5; 11 nucleotides line up with TRBD1. The V gene end was trimmed by 4 bases and the J gene end by 5 bases; junction bases not matched to a gene: 7. CDR1 is SGHRS and CDR2 is YFSETQ in the germline V gene. The CDR3 covers 15 residues. CDR3 bases: TGCGCCAGCAGCCCCGGGACAGGGGGTTCGGAGACCCAGTACTTC. This gives the protein CASSPGTGGSETQYF.

The rearrangement joins TRBV5-6 to TRBJ2-6, with 9 bases matching TRBD1. Germline V gives CDR1 SGHDT, CDR2 YYEEEE. CDR3 length: 17 residues. Losses at the gene ends were 4 bases for V and 3 bases for J; bases not matched to a gene: 8. DNA of the CDR3: TGTGCCAGCAGCCCACAAACAGGGGGCGGTGGGGCCAACGTCCTGACTTTC. Encoded protein: CASSPQTGGGGANVLTF.

This clone was counted once. The identical CDR3 is also encoded by other nucleotide sequences in the sample. CDR3 sequence reads: CSARTGSEQYF. DNA of the CDR3: TGCAGTGCTCGGACAGGGTCCGAGCAGTACTTC. The chain is built from TRBV20-1 and TRBJ2-7, with 8 bases identical to TRBD1. V trimming: 5 bases; J trimming: 6 bases; junction bases outside the gene matches: 3. Germline CDR1 DFQATT, CDR2 SNEGSKA (reference sequence). CDR3 length equals 11 residues.

The CDR3 here is CASSSSRVSNEKLFF. In DNA form, the CDR3 reads TGTGCCAGCAGCTCGTCCCGGGTATCTAATGAAAAACTGTTTTTT. This chain joins TRBV5-4 and TRBJ1-4; no firm D call. The CDR3 consists of 15 residues. V shed 3 bases and J shed 3 bases, with 12 bases lying between them. Germline lookup yields CDR1 SGHNT and CDR2 YYREEE (reference sequence).

The CDR3 loop is CASSSRQGGPLHF. CDR3 nucleotides: TGTGCCAGCAGCTCAAGACAGGGGGGTCCCCTCCACTTT. V usage is TRBV11-2 and J usage is TRBJ1-6, with 9 positions matching TRBD1. Germline CDR1 SGHAT, CDR2 FQNNGV. Trimming cost V 4 bases and J 13 bases; bases outside gene matches: 5. The length of the CDR3 is 13 residues.

J is TRBJ2-5 and V is TRBV2; the D gene could be TRBD1 or TRBD2 (5 bases each). Trimming cost V 8 bases and J 11 bases, with 18 bases left between them. Germline CDR1 is SNHLY and CDR2 is FYNNEI. The CDR3 extends over 12 amino acids. This chain's CDR3 is CASGPGQHPQYF. CDR3 nucleotides: TGTGCCAGCGGCCCGGGGCAGCATCCTCAGTACTTC.

The V gene is TRBV18, the J gene TRBJ2-2, with D perhaps given as TRBD1 or TRBD2 (6 bases each). The V gene lost 6 bases and the J gene lost 6 bases, with 23 bases spanning the gap. This CDR3 has 17 amino acids. Germline V gene data show CDR1 as KGHSH and CDR2 as LQKENI. The CDR3 DNA reads TGTGCCAGCTCCGCTAATTCGGGGGCCGTCATGTCCGGGGAGCTGTTTTTT. Translating gives CASSANSGAVMSGELFF. Filled out from reference TRBV18 and TRBJ2-2, the complete variable domain reads NAGVMQNPRHLVRRRGQEARLRCSPMKGHSHVYWYRQLPEEGLKFMVYLQKENIIDESGMPKERFSAEFPKEGPSILRIQQVVRGDSAAYFCASSANSGAVMSGELFFGEGSRLTVL.

J is TRBJ2-7 and V is TRBV6-5; perhaps D is TRBD1 or TRBD2 (6 bases each). Germline values: CDR1 MNHEY, CDR2 SVGAGI. Deletions cut 6 bases from V and 8 bases from J, with 20 bases between. This CDR3 has 14 residues. The CDR3 loop reads CASSEQGGTSKQYF. DNA of the CDR3: TGTGCCAGCAGCGAACAGGGAGGTACCTCTAAGCAGTACTTC.

The gene calls are TRBV2 and TRBJ1-2; D is perhaps TRBD1 (5 bases). In germline, CDR1 is SNHLY, CDR2 FYNNEI. The ends were cut back, 6 bases at V and 0 bases at J, with 14 bases in the middle. CDR3 length equals 15 residues. The CDR3 loop is CASRLDSLSNYGYTF. DNA of the CDR3: TGTGCCAGCAGGCTCGACAGTTTGTCTAACTATGGCTACACCTTC.

The genes are TRBV7-8 and TRBJ1-5; D unclear. The V end lost 3 bases, the J end lost 0 bases, and 15 bases lay between the germline ends. The CDR3 is 17 residues long. Germline CDR1 reads SGHVS; CDR2 reads FQNEAQ. CDR3: CASSLGRGGSSNQPQHF. CDR3 in DNA: TGTGCCAGCAGCTTGGGCCGGGGAGGGAGTAGCAATCAGCCCCAGCATTTT.